These 8 T cell receptor beta chains originate from one sample sequenced in a study of monozygotic twins with inflammatory bowel disease. Each CDR3 protein gets one entry in TCRdb, which reprocessed the 5' RACE reads and gives no DNA. This sample's table has some 400,000 distinct CDR3 sequences. The sample was blood. These receptor sequences come from a human donor with ulcerative colitis or Crohn's disease, or a healthy co-twin of an affected twin (not recorded which).

This chain links TRBV10-3 with TRBJ1-1; lacking DNA, the TRBD1 call made by TCRdb goes unchecked. CDR3 length equals 18 residues. Germline V lookup: CDR1 ENHRY, CDR2 SYGVKD. The chain's CDR3 is CAIRKPWDRGMMNTEAFF.

This chain's CDR3 is CASSSGSATNEKLFF. The chain has TRBV12-3 or TRBV12-4 and TRBJ1-4. The CDR3 has 15 amino acids.

The chain carries TRBV11-3 and TRBJ2-1; the D call of TRBD1 rests on TCRdb alone, since no DNA is present to check it. Germline CDR1 SGHNT, CDR2 YENEEA. The CDR3 is 15 residues long. Here the CDR3 reads CASSLGGGGGGEQFF.

The V gene is TRBV15, the J gene TRBJ2-3; TCRdb gives TRBD2 as the D gene, but with no DNA this cannot be confirmed. Germline CDR1 reads LNHNV; CDR2 reads YYDKDF (reference sequence). The length of the CDR3 is 15 residues. CDR3: CATSVGGSGTDTQYF. Supplemented by reference TRBV15 and TRBJ2-3, the full variable domain reads DAMVIQNPRYQVTQFGKPVTLSCSQTLNHNVMYWYQQKSSQAPKLLFHYYDKDFNNEADTPDNFQSRRPNTSFCFLDIRSPGLGDTAMYLCATSVGGSGTDTQYFGPGTRLTVL.

The chain uses TRBV18 and TRBJ2-7; there is no DNA to check the TCRdb D call of TRBD1. This CDR3 contains 14 residues. Germline V gene lookup returns CDR1 KGHSH and CDR2 LQKENI. The CDR3 reads CASSPGTGTTEQYF.

This chain joins TRBV20-1 and TRBJ2-5; the D gene TCRdb calls, TRBD2, cannot be checked with no DNA. CDR1 DFQATT and CDR2 SNEGSKA come from the germline V gene (reference sequence). This CDR3 has 16 residues. CDR3 in amino acids: CSADGIAGGRGETQYF.

This sequence joins TRBV4-1 and TRBJ2-7; TCRdb's D call of TRBD1 is untestable without DNA. This CDR3 is 17 amino acids long. Germline CDR1 is MGHRA and CDR2 is YSYEKL. The CDR3 protein is CASSQRPPRESAGEQYF.

This chain links TRBV10-3 with TRBJ1-2. The CDR3 is 12 residues long. Germline V lookup: CDR1 ENHRY, CDR2 SYGVKD. This chain's CDR3 is CAISETLGGYTF.